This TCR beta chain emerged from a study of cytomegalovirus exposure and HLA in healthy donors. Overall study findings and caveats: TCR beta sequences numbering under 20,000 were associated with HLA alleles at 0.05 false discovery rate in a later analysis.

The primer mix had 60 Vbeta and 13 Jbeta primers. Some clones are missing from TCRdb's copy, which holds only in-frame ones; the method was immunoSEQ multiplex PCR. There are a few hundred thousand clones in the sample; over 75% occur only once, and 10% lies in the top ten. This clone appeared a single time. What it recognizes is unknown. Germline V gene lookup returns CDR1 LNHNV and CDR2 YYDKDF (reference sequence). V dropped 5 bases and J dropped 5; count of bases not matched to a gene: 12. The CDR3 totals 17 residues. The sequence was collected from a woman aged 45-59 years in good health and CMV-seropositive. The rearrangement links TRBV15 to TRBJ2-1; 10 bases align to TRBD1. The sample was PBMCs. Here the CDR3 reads CATSLIEGTGVDNEQFF. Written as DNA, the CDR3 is TGTGCCACCAGCCTAATTGAGGGGACAGGGGTGGACAATGAGCAGTTCTTC.